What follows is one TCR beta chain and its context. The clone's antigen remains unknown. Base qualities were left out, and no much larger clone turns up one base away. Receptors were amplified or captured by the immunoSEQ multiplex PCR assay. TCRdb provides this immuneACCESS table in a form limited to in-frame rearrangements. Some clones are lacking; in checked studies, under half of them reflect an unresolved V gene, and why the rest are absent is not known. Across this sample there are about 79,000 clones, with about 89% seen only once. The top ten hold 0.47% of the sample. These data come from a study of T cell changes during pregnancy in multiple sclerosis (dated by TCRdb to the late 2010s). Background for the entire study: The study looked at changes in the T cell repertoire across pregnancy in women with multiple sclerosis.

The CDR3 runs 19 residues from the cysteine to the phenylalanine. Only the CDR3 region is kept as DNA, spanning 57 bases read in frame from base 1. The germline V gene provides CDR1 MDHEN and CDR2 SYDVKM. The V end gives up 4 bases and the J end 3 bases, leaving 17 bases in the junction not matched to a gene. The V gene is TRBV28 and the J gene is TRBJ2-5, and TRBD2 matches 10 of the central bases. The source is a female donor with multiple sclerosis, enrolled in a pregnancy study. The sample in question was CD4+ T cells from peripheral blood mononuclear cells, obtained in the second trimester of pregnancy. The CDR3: CASSSLRLGTSEGKETQYF. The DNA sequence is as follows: TGTGCCAGCAGTTCACTTAGGCTCGGGACTAGCGAGGGGAAAGAGACCCAGTACTTC.